This T cell receptor beta chain was sequenced during a study of shared clonotypes between healthy human individuals. Study-level findings and limits: Sampling included only blood; tissue repertoires likely differ.

This clone was detected a few times. Antigen unknown. The same CDR3 is also encoded by other DNA sequences in this sample. Produced via immunoSEQ multiplex PCR; TCRdb's table is partial and in-frame only. This table has around 2,000,000 clones, less than 95% appearing once. Naive CD8 cells comprised CD45RO-negative, CCR7-positively selected cells, excluding terminally differentiated effector memory CD45RA+ cells. The V gene lost 8 bases and the J gene lost 2 bases, with 4 bases spanning the gap. Germline V gives CDR1 MNHNS, CDR2 SASEGT. This CDR3 is 10 amino acids long. This TCR was sampled from a man between 18 and 29 years old in good health. The specimen was naive CD8+ T cells sorted from blood. V gene TRBV6-1 combines with J gene TRBJ2-7, with D unresolved. The CDR3 here is CASGAYEQYF. Here the CDR3 DNA reads TGTGCCAGCGGGGCCTACGAGCAGTACTTC.